The present T cell receptor (beta chain) was sequenced within a study of cytomegalovirus exposure and HLA in healthy donors (dated by TCRdb to about 2017). In terms of the full investigation: An earlier analysis of more than 550 of the donors reported approximately 300 Gb of sequence data and 95 million to 120 million unique TCR beta sequences obtained from around 190 million T cells. Both class I and class II loci were covered by HLA typing, at four-digit resolution. In the later analysis, no new phenotypic data were used to find candidate immune exposures; instead, reliance was placed on TCR beta sequences and their occurrence across donors. Four to six DR-DQ haplotypes were handled as single units for association and clustering because linkage in the cohort was strong. Every repertoire in the discovery cohort had been generated on one and the same sequencing platform. Donor age, sex, ethnicity and CMV serostatus were compiled together with the repertoire data. An early release that covered fewer than 750 HLA-typed donors contained approximately 300 gigabases of sequencing data and 65 million to 100 million unique TCR sequences. The genetic ancestry cluster associated with self-reported Caucasian donors included 70% to 85% of the roughly 390 genotyped donors. To decide whether each TCR beta V gene segment behaved as functional or pseudogenic, an earlier analysis of some 600 of the donors relied on high-throughput TCR beta sequencing. Typing coverage varied by locus: roughly 629-640 donors for A, B, C, DRB1 and DQB1; roughly 560 for DQA1; approximately 570 for DPA1; roughly 470 for DPB1. Besides the first cohort of 666 subjects, a separate validation cohort made up of 120 different subjects was used. The study aimed to test whether cataloging public T cell receptors could reveal signatures of past pathogen exposure. A later genetic analysis took genome-wide SNP genotypes for about three fifths of the roughly 700 donors and used that subset as a discovery cohort. Across 398 genotyped donors of the cohort, an average of approximately 200,000 unique TCR beta nucleotide sequences per donor were sequenced, and around 19% of those sequences were non-productive. The T cell repertoires of 550 to 850 subjects were profiled by immunosequencing and related to cytomegalovirus serostatus. A later analysis re-examined previously published TCR beta repertoires from about 670 donors and added high-resolution HLA genotyping to investigate patterns of TCR occurrence. The study combined high-throughput TCR immunosequencing, statistical association of individual TCRs with disease status, and machine learning to predict cytomegalovirus infection status.

V is clipped by 1 base and J by 1 base, and the sequence between their germline boundaries is 7 bases long. Looking up the germline V gene (reference sequence) yields CDR1 SEHNR and CDR2 FQNEAQ. The CDR3 runs 14 amino acids, cysteine and phenylalanine included. Only the CDR3 portion is preserved as DNA: 42 bases, with reading frame beginning at the first base. As for this clone: Its antigen remains undetermined. Base qualities are not provided; no much larger clone lies one nucleotide away.

General conclusions and limits of the study: A further reported finding was that TCR beta sequences accurately predicted the HLA-A and HLA-B alleles for most subjects in the first cohort. In vitro tests confirmed that a few of the cytomegalovirus-associated TCR beta chains recognize cytomegalovirus antigens. When HLA alleles, especially DR and DQ, strongly co-occurred, attributing TCR associations to individual alleles was difficult. Across donors, most TCR sequences were observed very rarely, whereas some public TCRs were present in many individuals. Correlated functional status among segregating V segments might be attributable to linkage disequilibrium, but an unknown experimental factor could not be ruled out. Because counts were too low, about 18 rarely observed V segments, including chromosome 9 orphons, were left out of the earlier analysis of approximately 500 of the donors. Broadly in line with IMGT annotations, most TCR beta V segments showed up in productive rearrangements about 87% or about 30% of the time in an earlier analysis of several hundred of the donors. In a later analysis, HLA-associated TCR beta chains were found to be more clonally expanded and to have lower generation probabilities than equally common non-associated chains. At a false discovery rate of 0.05, a later analysis linked some 17,000 TCR beta sequences to specific HLA alleles. A later genetic analysis associated a missense DCLRE1C variant with V-gene and J-gene trimming of TCR beta chains, and an independent cohort replicated the association. According to a later analysis, parvovirus B19, influenza, CMV and Epstein-Barr virus appeared linked to several top co-occurrence clusters. In a later analysis, the rate of TCR association differed among HLA loci, with DRB1 alleles having the most associated TCRs and HLA-C alleles having the fewest. In this cohort, only TCR beta chains were sequenced, and detectable features were limited by the absence of alpha or paired-chain data. The classifier was reported to diagnose cytomegalovirus status with high specificity and sensitivity in both the original and validation cohorts. CMV serostatus was the only immune exposure information available for the cohort. Sequencing depth was assumed to be roughly uniform across donors in the presence/absence analyses, though that assumption may not hold. A total of 164 TCR beta chains were listed by the study as associated with cytomegalovirus. In a later genetic analysis, fewer N-insertions in productive TCRs were reported among donors in an Asian-associated ancestry cluster than the roughly 700-donor mean. Because the 87-base-pair reads could not distinguish some IMGT-functional V segments, including TRBV6-2 and TRBV6-3, those segments were excluded. A later analysis found that most CMV-associated TCR beta chains appeared HLA-restricted, with HLA associations seemingly driven largely by CMV exposure. A cluster of highly shared sequence variants was judged likely to be a technical artifact of the sequencing pipeline. Because some donors lacked HLA typing at each locus, the association tests relied only on the typed subset. The authors suggested that the approach could potentially be extended to other disease states and immunological phenotypes.

Library construction relied on the immunoSEQ multiplex PCR assay. The multiplex PCR relied on a mix of 60 forward primers for TCR Vbeta segments and 13 reverse primers for TCR Jbeta segments. Amplification of the CDR3 region of rearranged TCR beta genes was performed with a multiplex PCR assay on genomic DNA. Amplified TCR beta libraries were sequenced as 87-base-pair reads on the Illumina HiSeq System. Per the authors' processing: In a later analysis, some 80 million unique TCR beta chains were counted across the 650 to 700 repertoires, and about 10 million of these chains were shared by at least two donors. A nearest-neighbor algorithm error-corrected the raw reads and collapsed the reads into unique sequences, merging closely related sequences to remove PCR and sequencing errors. CDR3 sequences were aligned to IMGT reference sequences to assign V, D and J gene segments. Each retained sequence needed at least a six-nucleotide match to both a V gene segment and a J gene segment. Rearrangements were called productive when the CDR3 lacked stop codons and stayed in frame with V and J; all others were non-productive. CDR3 was defined according to IMGT convention as the region running from the second conserved V-encoded cysteine to the conserved J-encoded phenylalanine. The earlier analysis of a few hundred of the donors excluded any sequence lacking an unambiguous match to a single V gene segment. In an earlier analysis of roughly 500 of the donors, V segments were called functional above 56.7% productive rearrangements and were called segregating when the between-donor standard deviation exceeded 5%. A statistical classification framework was developed to diagnose cytomegalovirus status using the catalog of TCR beta chain sequences. In a later analysis, V and J genes were assigned by comparing TCR nucleotide sequences against IMGT/GENE-DB human TR gene sequences. Using the TCRdist pipeline, a later analysis assigned CDR3 sequences along with most-parsimonious VDJ recombination scenarios. A later analysis defined each TCR beta chain by its CDR3 amino acid sequence plus V-gene family, and excluded reads lacking a unique V-gene family. In a later analysis, 450 to 600 highly shared, low-generation-probability nucleotide sequences were removed to address suspected cross-contamination and a sequencing artifact. For each public chain, a later analysis derived a clonal expansion index from normalized ranks of inferred template counts within each repertoire. In a later analysis, generation probabilities were computed using a VDJ recombination model fitted to out-of-frame rearrangements, and the results were checked against IGoR. Hypergeometric tests were used in a later analysis to score TCR-TCR, TCR-HLA and TCR-CMV co-occurrence, with a repertoire-size bias correction applied to the TCR pairs. False discovery rates were estimated in a later analysis by permuting HLA or CMV assignments 20 times. A later analysis grouped co-occurring TCRs with DBSCAN, adding TCRdist sequence similarity when clustering within HLA-allele-positive subsets. Repertoires with fewer than 30,000 or more than 120,000 public chains, plus five repertoires with anomalous nucleotide sharing, were excluded from co-occurrence clustering. The source is immuneACCESS, and TCRdb retained only in-frame sequences with V and J called. Part of the clones is not carried over; for the studies checked, unresolved V genes explain less than half of this, and the remainder is unexplained. D and trimming were read from the DNA, whereas the V and J calls and clone size are those reported in that table. Across this sample there are roughly 130,000 clones, with around 83% seen only once. 1% to 1.5% of the sample rests with the top ten.

The cohort was made up of roughly 670 healthy bone marrow donors. All cohort members were sampled while nominally healthy, although unrecorded immune exposures were likely present. The donor tested CMV seronegative and was one of the 352 seronegative cohort members. Each donor provided a peripheral blood sample, and peripheral blood mononuclear cells were used for TCR beta sequencing. The Qiagen DNeasy Blood Extraction Kit was used to extract genomic DNA from the blood cell samples. This sequence uses TRBV7-9 and TRBJ1-1; confidence is insufficient to name the D gene. This receptor was identified in a girl aged 2-10 years in good health and CMV-seronegative. Sequences were obtained from PBMCs. The DNA sequence reads TGTGCCAGCAGCTTAGGTCCAGGGAACACTGAAGCTTTCTTT. This encodes CASSLGPGNTEAFF.